Below are 10 T cell receptor beta chains sequenced from a single sample in a study of control samples from healthy donors and cancer patients. TCRdb's table, derived via immunoSEQ multiplex PCR, lists solely in-frame clones and lacks some. The data contain about 120,000 clones, roughly nine tenths of them singletons. The sample taken for sequencing was PBMCs. These receptors originate from a woman aged 45-59 years with colorectal cancer.

The chain links TRBV30 to TRBJ2-1; 14 bases match TRBD2. This CDR3 contains 15 residues. Trimming at V came to 8 bases and at J to 8 bases, leaving 11 bases not matched to a gene. Looked up from germline, CDR1 is GTSNPN and CDR2 is SVGIG (reference sequence). CDR3 sequence (DNA): TGTGCCCCCCGAGGGGGACTAGCGGGAGTGGATGAGCAGTTCTTC. It yields the protein CAPRGGLAGVDEQFF.

The chain has TRBV7-8 and TRBJ2-1, with D possibly TRBD2 on 11 matching bases. V lost 6 bases and J lost 7, with 19 bases in between. The CDR3 sequence is 15 residues long. Germline V gene sequence: CDR1 SGHVS, CDR2 FQNEAQ. DNA of the CDR3: TGTGCCAGCAGACTAGCGGGGGACAGGGGTAATGAGCAGTTCTTC. This encodes CASRLAGDRGNEQFF.

The V call is TRBV10-3, the J call TRBJ1-2, with D possibly matching TRBD1 (5 bases). Germline V CDR1 and CDR2: ENHRY, SYGVKD. Trimming left V 2 bases short and J 6 bases short, with 13 bases between. The CDR3 has 14 residues. CDR3: CAISENVQADGYTF. The CDR3 region has the DNA TGTGCCATCAGTGAGAACGTACAGGCGGATGGCTACACCTTC.

The chain carries TRBV30 and TRBJ1-4; 11 bases match TRBD1. V dropped 5 bases and J dropped 0; count of bases not matched to a gene: 8. This CDR3 spans 17 amino acids. Per germline, CDR1 GTSNPN and CDR2 SVGIG (reference sequence). CDR3 residues: CAWGSGTGGATNEKLFF. The DNA of the CDR3 is TGTGCCTGGGGCTCCGGGACAGGGGGTGCAACTAATGAAAAACTGTTTTTT. Based on the CDR3 plus reference TRBV30 and TRBJ1-4, the full variable domain is SQTIHQWPATLVQPVGSPLSLECTVEGTSNPNLYWYRQAAGRGLQLLFYSVGIGQISSEVPQNLSASRPQDRQFILSSKKLLLSDSGFYLCAWGSGTGGATNEKLFFGSGTQLSVL.

The CDR3 is CASSSYRGSNQPQHF. The CDR3 nucleotides are TGTGCCAGCAGCTCCTACAGGGGGAGCAATCAGCCCCAGCATTTT. This rearrangement joins TRBV7-3 to TRBJ1-5; TRBD1 aligns across 8 bases. CDR1 and CDR2 from the germline V gene are SGHTA and FQGTGA. This CDR3 is 15 amino acids long. J gave up 1 base and V 4 bases, and 3 bases lay outside the gene matches.

The V gene is TRBV2, the J gene TRBJ1-1; D not certain. Germline V gives CDR1 SNHLY, CDR2 FYNNEI. The V and J ends lost 5 bases and 0 bases respectively, with 13 bases between them. This CDR3 is 15 amino acids long. CDR3 sequence: CASSSSAYLNTEAFF. The CDR3 coding sequence is TGTGCCAGCAGTAGTAGTGCGTATTTGAACACTGAAGCTTTCTTT.

This clone came up once. The chain joins TRBV15 to TRBJ2-5, with 8 bases lining up with TRBD1. After removal of 4 bases from V and 4 bases from J, the junction contained 8 bases not matched to a gene. The CDR3 is 15 amino acids. CDR1 LNHNV and CDR2 YYDKDF come from the germline V gene (reference sequence). CDR3 sequence reads: CATSTQGQGVETQYF. The CDR3 region has the DNA TGTGCCACCAGCACCCAAGGACAGGGCGTAGAGACCCAGTACTTC. Full variable domain (missing parts from reference TRBV15 and TRBJ2-5): DAMVIQNPRYQVTQFGKPVTLSCSQTLNHNVMYWYQQKSSQAPKLLFHYYDKDFNNEADTPDNFQSRRPNTSFCFLDIRSPGLGDTAMYLCATSTQGQGVETQYFGPGTRLLVL.

This chain connects TRBV2 to TRBJ1-5, with a weak D call TRBD1 (5 bases). The germline gives CDR1 SNHLY, CDR2 FYNNEI. CDR3 size: 16 residues. The V end lost 7 bases, the J end lost 0 bases, and 16 bases lay between the germline ends. The CDR3 region has the DNA TGTGCCAGCATGCCGGACACGCAATATAGCAATCAGCCCCAGCATTTT. It yields the protein CASMPDTQYSNQPQHF.

The chain couples TRBV15 to TRBJ2-3; D is unclear. Germline CDR1 and CDR2: LNHNV and YYDKDF (reference sequence). V lost 5 bases, J lost 4 bases, and 13 bases lay in between. The CDR3 totals 14 residues. The CDR3 coding sequence is TGTGCCACCAGCCCACGGGCCGCACCAGATACGCAGTATTTT. As protein: CATSPRAAPDTQYF.

The V call is TRBV5-4, the J call TRBJ1-5; unclear D gene. The CDR3 is 13 amino acids. Per germline, CDR1 SGHNT and CDR2 YYREEE (reference sequence). Deletions cut 4 bases from V and 5 bases from J, with 10 bases between. The CDR3 is CASSAEPDQPQHF. In DNA form, the CDR3 reads TGTGCCAGCAGCGCTGAGCCCGATCAGCCCCAGCATTTT. Variable domain in full (rest from reference TRBV5-4 and TRBJ1-5): ETGVTQSPTHLIKTRGQQVTLRCSSQSGHNTVSWYQQALGQGPQFIFQYYREEENGRGNFPPRFSGLQFPNYSSELNVNALELDDSALYLCASSAEPDQPQHFGDGTRLSIL.